The 18 T cell receptor beta chains in this list originate from one sample, sequenced in a study of blood T cell repertoires in COVID-19. Assay: immunoSEQ multiplex PCR; the TCRdb copy retains only in-frame clones and omits some. Of roughly 85,000 clones listed, approximately 90% are singletons. Sequencing was carried out using peripheral blood. These receptors came from a man aged 50 to 60 with active or convalescent COVID-19.

This chain connects TRBV9 to TRBJ2-3, with TRBD2 as a possible D gene (6 bases). Germline CDR1 SGDLS, CDR2 YYNGEE. Trimming pared 4 bases from V and 1 base from J, leaving 13 bases between. This CDR3 region has 15 residues. Here the CDR3 DNA reads TGTGCCAGCAGCCCGACCGGGACTGGCACAGATACGCAGTATTTT. Its protein is CASSPTGTGTDTQYF.

CDR3 residues: CASSQSTGLAGTQYF. The CDR3 nucleotides are TGTGCCAGCAGCCAATCAACAGGGCTAGCGGGGACCCAGTACTTC. This sequence joins TRBV7-9 and TRBJ2-5; 8 positions match TRBD2. The CDR3 is 15 amino acids. V lost 5 bases, J lost 7 bases, and 12 bases stayed unmatched. Germline CDR1 reads SEHNR; CDR2 reads FQNEAQ (reference sequence). Based on the CDR3 plus reference TRBV7-9 and TRBJ2-5, the full variable domain is DTGVSQNPRHKITKRGQNVTFRCDPISEHNRLYWYRQTLGQGPEFLTYFQNEAQLEKSRLLSDRFSAERPKGSFSTLEIQRTEQGDSAMYLCASSQSTGLAGTQYFGPGTRLLVL.

This CDR3 is CAISDNYNNSPLHF. CDR3 nucleotide sequence: TGTGCCATCAGTGATAATTACAATAATTCACCCCTCCACTTT. The chain carries TRBV10-3 and TRBJ1-6; D is ambiguous. Germline CDR1 ENHRY, CDR2 SYGVKD. Deletions cut 3 bases from V and 5 bases from J, with 8 bases between. The CDR3 has 14 residues.

A single count supports this clone. The rearrangement links TRBV12-3 or TRBV12-4 to TRBJ1-1, with D hard to call. V was shortened by 1 base and J by 11 bases, with 14 bases between the two germline ends. The CDR3 contains 13 residues. This chain's CDR3 is CASSLEELGRAFF. The CDR3 DNA reads as TGTGCCAGCAGTTTAGAGGAGCTGGGTCGGGCTTTCTTT.

The chain joins TRBV7-2 to TRBJ2-3; TRBD2 matches 8 bases. V trimming: 5 bases; J trimming: 6 bases; junction bases outside the gene matches: 7. The CDR3 is made up of 14 amino acids. Germline CDR1 reads SGHTA; CDR2 reads FQGNSA. The CDR3 nucleotides are TGTGCCAGCAGCAACGGACTAGCAGCGGATACGCAGTATTTT. Amino acid sequence: CASSNGLAADTQYF.

This clone was detected a few times. V gene TRBV24-1 combines with J gene TRBJ1-1; D not resolved. V was shortened by 3 bases and J by 3 bases, with 7 bases between the two germline ends. CDR3 length equals 13 residues. Germline-derived CDR1 and CDR2 are KGHDR and SFDVKD. For the CDR3, the DNA is TGTGCCACCAGTGATCTGGACTACACTGAAGCTTTCTTT. Protein: CATSDLDYTEAFF.

The CDR3 here is CAWGDSQYYGYTF. For the CDR3, the DNA is TGTGCCTGGGGGGACAGCCAATACTATGGCTACACCTTC. The rearrangement links TRBV30 to TRBJ1-2; TRBD1 agrees at 7 bases. The V and J ends lost 5 bases and 3 bases, in that order; junction bases with no gene match: 6. Germline CDR1 reads GTSNPN; CDR2 reads SVGIG (reference sequence). The CDR3 runs to 13 residues.

The chain joins TRBV4-1 to TRBJ2-1, with D possibly being TRBD2 (6 bases). V lost 1 base to trimming and J lost 0 bases, with 13 bases between them. Germline assignment: CDR1 MGHRA and CDR2 YSYEKL. The CDR3 runs to 17 residues. The CDR3: CASSQVGAGGSYNEQFF. Written as DNA, the CDR3 is TGCGCCAGCAGCCAAGTGGGAGCGGGCGGCTCCTACAATGAGCAGTTCTTC.

This chain joins TRBV19 and TRBJ1-4; 9 bases align to TRBD1. CDR3 length equals 16 residues. Trimming removed 1 base from V and 8 bases from J; junction bases left unmatched: 8. The germline V gene encodes CDR1 LNHDA and CDR2 SQIVND (reference sequence). The CDR3 spells CASSIVLGQGKEKLFF. Written as DNA, the CDR3 is TGTGCCAGTAGTATAGTCCTGGGACAGGGAAAGGAAAAACTGTTTTTT.

To note about this clone: Sequence at one end of the junction differs from germline and may be a read error. The chain recombines TRBV7-8 with TRBJ2-1; D gene uncertain. CDR3 length equals 13 residues. Germline V gene data show CDR1 as SGHVS and CDR2 as FQNEAQ. The CDR3 loop reads CASSLVFYDEQFF. Written as DNA, the CDR3 is TGTGCCAGCAGCTTAGTCTTCTACGATGAGCAGTTCTTC.

The chain links TRBV28 to TRBJ1-3; TRBD1 is a possible D gene (5 bases). Germline assignment: CDR1 MDHEN and CDR2 SYDVKM. This CDR3 contains 15 residues. Trimming stripped 4 bases from V and 0 bases from J, with 10 bases between. The CDR3 DNA follows: TGTGCCAGCAGTTCAGGGTTCTTCTCTGGAAACACCATATATTTT. It codes for CASSSGFFSGNTIYF.

This chain connects TRBV10-1 to TRBJ2-4; TRBD1 is a possible D gene (6 bases). CDR3 length: 15 residues. Per the germline V gene, CDR1 is WNHNN and CDR2 is SYGVQD (reference sequence). V dropped 3 bases and J dropped 8 bases, with 17 bases sitting between them. Here the CDR3 DNA reads TGCGCCAGCAGTGAACGTGTAGGACAGCACGACATTCAGTACTTC. It encodes CASSERVGQHDIQYF.

The chain combines TRBV5-6 with TRBJ2-7; a weak D match, TRBD2 (6 bases). V lost 0 bases to trimming and J lost 2 bases, with 12 bases between them. The CDR3 extends over 15 amino acids. Germline V gene data show CDR1 as SGHDT and CDR2 as YYEEEE. The CDR3 sequence is CASSLVAGHPYEQYF. In nucleotides, the CDR3 is TGTGCCAGCAGCTTGGTGGCGGGGCACCCCTACGAGCAGTACTTC.

V usage is TRBV11-2 and J usage is TRBJ1-2; D may be TRBD1 (5 bases). The CDR3 length is 13 residues. V was cut by 4 bases and J by 7 bases, with 13 bases left in between. Germline V gene data show CDR1 as SGHAT and CDR2 as FQNNGV. CDR3: CASSSTGGGGYTF. The CDR3, as DNA: TGTGCCAGCAGCTCTACAGGCGGTGGTGGCTACACCTTC.

V and J are TRBV10-2 and TRBJ2-5, with D uncertain. The CDR3 extends over 11 amino acids. Germline CDR1 is WSHSY and CDR2 is SAAADI. Deletions cut 4 bases from V and 3 bases from J, with 3 bases between. In nucleotides, the CDR3 is TGCGCCAGCAGTGTCGAAGAGACCCAGTACTTC. It translates to CASSVEETQYF.

The CDR3 loop is CASSQGGAADYTF. In nucleotides, the CDR3 is TGTGCCAGCAGCCAAGGCGGGGCCGCTGACTACACCTTC. V usage is TRBV3-1 (or the pseudogene TRBV3-2) and J usage is TRBJ1-2, with a weak D call TRBD1 (5 bases). Germline CDR1 LGHDT, CDR2 YNNKEL (reference sequence). The V end was cut by 1 base, the J end by 10 bases, with 13 bases between. This CDR3 has 13 residues.

This clone was seen a single time. The chain couples TRBV12-5 to TRBJ1-6; TRBD1 is a possible D gene (5 bases). The ends were cut back, 2 bases at V and 9 bases at J, with 11 bases in the middle. CDR1 is LGHNT, CDR2 FRNRAP, per germline. The CDR3 covers 14 residues. Written as DNA, the CDR3 is TGTGCTAGTGGTTTGCAGGGCGGGGGTTCACCCCTCCACTTT. Its protein is CASGLQGGGSPLHF.

This chain connects TRBV28 to TRBJ1-4, with D unclear. The CDR3 is 14 amino acids. The V end was cut by 6 bases, the J end by 8 bases, with 16 bases between. The V gene's germline CDR1 is MDHEN and CDR2 SYDVKM. The CDR3 DNA reads as TGTGCCAGCAGCCCTGGGCAGTTCCGGGAAAAACTGTTTTTT. This encodes CASSPGQFREKLFF.